The present TCR beta chain was sequenced within a study of long-term antiretroviral therapy in people with HIV. Looking at the study overall: In the earliest collections, sampling predates the 2015 immediate-ART recommendation by about a decade. Study outcomes and limitations: The study found that diversity rose after ART but stayed below transplant donor controls. Controls exceeded HIV repertoires in CDR3 length range.

Cryopreserved PBMC samples of about 1-11 million cells were used for DNA extraction. The J segment lost 2 bases and the V segment lost 6 bases, leaving 4 bases of the junction unmatched. The CDR3 is made up of 15 amino acids. Germline-derived CDR1 and CDR2 are MNHEY and SVGAGI. An immunoSEQ assay, version v3.0, was performed at survey level. Clones were read by immunoSEQ multiplex PCR, and TCRdb kept only the in-frame ones, dropping some. The table lists 30,000 or so clones, 88% of them singletons. On this clone itself: Its cognate antigen is unknown.

This TCR came from a woman aged 18-29 years with HIV. The source material was unsorted PBMCs, sampled 0.5 years after starting antiretroviral therapy. The chain employs TRBV6-5 and TRBJ2-6; 7 bases are a match to TRBD1. CDR3 coding DNA: TGTGCCAGCAGGCCTGACAGGGCTGGGGCCAACGTCCTGACTTTC. It translates to CASRPDRAGANVLTF.